This T cell receptor (beta chain) was found in a study of tumor-infiltrating lymphocytes in primary liver carcinoma. Turning to the study itself: Aged between 30 and 69 years, the patients were men and women.

The investigators made TCR beta cDNA from 500 ng total RNA, using a constant-region primer. Three-round nested multiplex PCR performed with slightly modified ARM-PCR produced the TCR beta libraries. TRBV1-TRBV30 forward primers paired with a C-beta reverse primer drove the first two PCR rounds, about 10 cycles each. Using its own MiXCR run on the multiplex PCR reads, TCRdb lists one record per CDR3 protein. The sample yields some 180,000 distinct CDR3 sequences, approximately 60% seen once. Study-wide findings and caveats: Tumor-adjacent and tumor-blood pairs shared less of their repertoires than tumor region pairs shared. With p = 0.039, the top-250-clone fraction in tumors significantly exceeded that in blood.

The source of the blood RNA was unsorted whole blood, and germline DNA was extracted as well. Prior to the surgical procedure, around 4.3 milliliters of peripheral blood were collected. As for this clonotype: The antigen remains unidentified.

The CDR3 is 13 amino acids. Trimming removed 5 bases from V and 2 bases from J; junction bases left unmatched: 2. Germline V lookup: CDR1 SGHRS, CDR2 YFSETQ. The V gene is TRBV5-1, the J gene TRBJ2-7; TRBD2 matches at 9 bases. This receptor was obtained from a man aged 35-49 years with primary liver carcinoma and hepatitis B virus infection. Sequenced material: peripheral blood. CDR3 coding DNA: TGCGCCAGCAGTACTAGCGGGCCCTACGAGCAGTACTTC. This translates into CASSTSGPYEQYF. Variable domain in full (rest from reference TRBV5-1 and TRBJ2-7): KAGVTQTPRYLIKTRGQQVTLSCSPISGHRSVSWYQQTPGQGLQFLFEYFSETQRNKGNFPGRFSGRQFSNSRSEMNVSTLELGDSALYLCASSTSGPYEQYFGPGTRLTVT.